The 18 T cell receptor beta chains given below trace back to one sample, sequenced in a study of blood T cell repertoires in COVID-19. Produced via immunoSEQ multiplex PCR; TCRdb's table is partial and in-frame only. Altogether roughly 250,000 clones are present, about 86% being singletons, with the ten largest covering around 9.9%. Material for sequencing was peripheral blood. The receptors stem from a woman over 75 with acute or convalescent COVID-19.

This rearrangement joins TRBV3-1 (or the pseudogene TRBV3-2) to TRBJ1-3, with D possibly being TRBD1 (5 bases). Germline values: CDR1 LGHDT, CDR2 YNNKEL (reference sequence). V was clipped by 4 bases and J by 4 bases, with 14 bases between them. CDR3 length: 15 residues. CDR3 protein: CASSRRRVPGNTIYF. CDR3 coding DNA: TGTGCCAGCAGCCGTCGCAGGGTCCCCGGAAACACCATATATTTT.

The chain is built from TRBV7-2 and TRBJ2-7; 12 nucleotides align to TRBD2. CDR1 is SGHTA, CDR2 FQGNSA, per germline. This CDR3 spans 17 amino acids. Losses at the gene ends were 2 bases for V and 0 bases for J; bases not matched to a gene: 5. The CDR3 region has the DNA TGTGCCAGCAGCTTACGTCGACTAGCGGGGGCCTCCTACGAGCAGTACTTC. Protein product: CASSLRRLAGASYEQYF.

The rearrangement joins TRBV19 to TRBJ2-2; 8 bases fit TRBD2. CDR3 size: 16 residues. Germline CDR1 is LNHDA and CDR2 is SQIVND (reference sequence). Trimming removed 8 bases from V and 0 bases from J; junction bases left unmatched: 8. CDR3 sequence reads: CASAVSGGANTGELFF. The CDR3 region has the DNA TGTGCCAGTGCCGTCAGCGGGGGCGCGAACACCGGGGAGCTGTTTTTT.

The rearrangement joins TRBV5-6 to TRBJ2-5, with TRBD2 matching 12 bases. The CDR3 runs to 18 residues. The ends lost 0 bases at V and 0 bases at J; junction bases unmatched: 6. Germline V lookup: CDR1 SGHDT, CDR2 YYEEEE. The CDR3 nucleotides read TGTGCCAGCAGCTTGGTTCGACTAGCGGGAGTTTACCAAGAGACCCAGTACTTC. Protein sequence: CASSLVRLAGVYQETQYF.

A single count supports this clone. The chain employs TRBV28 and TRBJ1-1, with 7 positions matching TRBD1. Germline V gene lookup returns CDR1 MDHEN and CDR2 SYDVKM. The CDR3 totals 14 residues. With V trimmed by 2 bases and J by 8 bases, 8 bases remained unmatched. The CDR3 spells CASSLTGAWQEAFF. CDR3 bases: TGTGCCAGCAGTTTAACAGGGGCTTGGCAGGAAGCTTTCTTT.

This chain connects TRBV4-1 to TRBJ1-6; 8 bases fit TRBD1. The V gene end was trimmed by 1 base and the J gene end by 9 bases; junction bases not matched to a gene: 2. There are 14 residues in the CDR3. Germline CDR1 is MGHRA and CDR2 is YSYEKL. The CDR3 sequence is CASSQGTGLSPLHF. The CDR3 nucleotides are TGCGCCAGCAGCCAAGGGACAGGGCTTTCACCCCTCCACTTT.

The chain is built from TRBV30 and TRBJ2-2, with TRBD2 matching 7 bases. With V trimmed by 5 bases and J by 3 bases, 6 bases remained unmatched. CDR3 length: 14 amino acids. The germline CDR1 and CDR2 sequences are GTSNPN and SVGIG (reference sequence). DNA for the CDR3: TGTGCCTGGGGGGGGGAGCGGGACACCGGGGAGCTGTTTTTT. Amino acids: CAWGGERDTGELFF.

The chain carries TRBV29-1 and TRBJ1-1, with D possibly TRBD1 on 5 matching bases. The CDR3 covers 14 residues. Germline V gives CDR1 SQVTM, CDR2 ANQGSEA. The V end was cut by 8 bases, the J end by 11 bases, with 27 bases between. CDR3 nucleotides: TGCAGCTATACACCGACGCGGGGGTCAAGATTGGCTTTCTTT. Amino acid sequence: CSYTPTRGSRLAFF. Together with reference TRBV29-1 and TRBJ1-1, the CDR3 gives the full variable domain: SAVISQKPSRDICQRGTSLTIQCQVDSQVTMMFWYRQQPGQSLTLIATANQGSEATYESGFVIDKFPISRPNLTFSTLTVSNMSPEDSSIYLCSYTPTRGSRLAFFGQGTRLTVV.

A single count supports this clone. V and J are TRBV28 and TRBJ1-5; perhaps TRBD1 as D (5 bases). Germline V gene lookup returns CDR1 MDHEN and CDR2 SYDVKM. V shed 7 bases and J shed 11 bases, with 12 bases lying between them. The CDR3 loop spans 11 amino acids. CDR3 loop: CASTHRGTQHF. For the CDR3, the DNA is TGTGCCAGCACCCACCGGGGGACCCAGCATTTT. The full variable domain, completed using reference TRBV28 and TRBJ1-5, is DVKVTQSSRYLVKRTGEKVFLECVQDMDHENMFWYRQDPGLGLRLIYFSYDVKMKEKGDIPEGYSVSREKKERFSLILESASTNQTSMYLCASTHRGTQHFGDGTRLSIL.

This chain joins TRBV4-1 and TRBJ1-6; 9 bases line up with TRBD1. Looked up from germline, CDR1 is MGHRA and CDR2 is YSYEKL. The CDR3 covers 14 residues. V was pared by 4 bases and J by 11 bases, with 6 bases of the junction left unmatched. CDR3 coding DNA: TGCGCCAGCAGCCCGGGACAGGGCAGGGCACCCCTCCACTTT. Protein product: CASSPGQGRAPLHF.

This chain uses TRBV5-4 with TRBJ2-5; tentative D call: TRBD2 (6 bases). The V end lost 1 base, the J end lost 2 bases, and 12 bases lay between the germline ends. The length of the CDR3 is 15 residues. Germline V lookup: CDR1 SGHNT, CDR2 YYREEE (reference sequence). In DNA form, the CDR3 reads TGTGCCAGCAGCTTGAGTGGAAGCGGGCAAGAGACCCAGTACTTC. It is translated as CASSLSGSGQETQYF. Drawing the rest from reference TRBV5-4 and TRBJ2-5, the complete variable domain is ETGVTQSPTHLIKTRGQQVTLRCSSQSGHNTVSWYQQALGQGPQFIFQYYREEENGRGNFPPRFSGLQFPNYSSELNVNALELDDSALYLCASSLSGSGQETQYFGPGTRLLVL.

The V gene is TRBV5-1, the J gene TRBJ2-3; TRBD1 matches 7 bases. J lost 0 bases, V lost 0 bases, and 1 base had no gene match. The CDR3 runs to 15 residues. Germline assignment: CDR1 SGHRS and CDR2 YFSETQ. In nucleotides, the CDR3 is TGCGCCAGCAGCTTGGAGGGGGCTAGCACAGATACGCAGTATTTT. Its translation: CASSLEGASTDTQYF.

V gene TRBV7-6 combines with J gene TRBJ2-7; 8 bases agree with TRBD1. V was pared by 5 bases and J by 0 bases, with 9 bases of the junction left unmatched. Per germline, CDR1 SGHVS and CDR2 FNYEAQ. The CDR3 is made up of 16 amino acids. CDR3 nucleotide sequence: TGTGCCAGCAGCCCCCGTCCGGGACAGGCCTCCTACGAGCAGTACTTC. Its protein is CASSPRPGQASYEQYF.

This chain links TRBV3-1 (or the pseudogene TRBV3-2) with TRBJ2-1; 9 nucleotides agree with TRBD2. The trim removed 1 base at V and 2 bases at J, leaving 3 bases unmatched. This CDR3 is built from 16 residues. From germline, CDR1 is LGHDT and CDR2 YNNKEL (reference sequence). The CDR3 reads CASSQGPSGAYNEQFF. The CDR3 nucleotides are TGTGCCAGCAGCCAAGGTCCTAGCGGGGCCTACAATGAGCAGTTCTTC.

In nucleotides, the CDR3 is TGTGCCAGCGGTCCCGGGACAGGGATGAACACTGAAGCTTTCTTT. The encoded protein is CASGPGTGMNTEAFF. The chain employs TRBV25-1 and TRBJ1-1; 9 positions agree with TRBD1. After removal of 8 bases from V and 0 bases from J, the junction contained 7 bases not matched to a gene. Germline CDR1 is MGHDK and CDR2 is SYGVNS. This CDR3 spans 15 amino acids.

V is TRBV19 and J is TRBJ1-2; tentatively, D is TRBD1 (5 bases). Germline V gene sequence: CDR1 LNHDA, CDR2 SQIVND (reference sequence). Trimming took off 7 bases at V and 8 bases at J, with 11 bases between the two ends. The CDR3 is 11 residues long. The CDR3 nucleotides are TGTGCCAGTAACGGAGGGGAGGGCTACACCTTC. Translated: CASNGGEGYTF.

This chain connects TRBV2 to TRBJ1-4; TRBD1 aligns across 10 bases. The CDR3 is 14 amino acids. Germline CDR1 SNHLY, CDR2 FYNNEI. J lost 4 bases, V lost 6 bases, and 2 bases had no gene match. Here the CDR3 reads CASRGQGGNEKLFF. The CDR3 DNA reads as TGTGCCAGCAGAGGACAGGGGGGTAATGAAAAACTGTTTTTT. Based on the CDR3 plus reference TRBV2 and TRBJ1-4, the full variable domain is EPEVTQTPSHQVTQMGQEVILRCVPISNHLYFYWYRQILGQKVEFLVSFYNNEISEKSEIFDDQFSVERPDGSNFTLKIRSTKLEDSAMYFCASRGQGGNEKLFFGSGTQLSVL.

The V gene is TRBV4-1, the J gene TRBJ1-1; D unresolved. Trimming cost V 1 base and J 6 bases, with 15 bases left between them. Per germline, CDR1 MGHRA and CDR2 YSYEKL. This CDR3 region has 15 residues. As DNA, the CDR3 is TGCGCCAGCAGCCAAGGTTCTTCGGGGATCGCTGAAGCTTTCTTT. Its protein product is CASSQGSSGIAEAFF.